The following is a T cell receptor beta chain sequence with its context. These data belong to a study of T-cell reconstitution after alpha-beta-depleted transplantation in children. Preparation of the TCRbeta library involved a method that used unique molecular identifiers. From the PCR reads, TCRdb called clonotypes with MiXCR, one entry per CDR3 protein. The profile shows about 610,000 distinct CDR3 sequences, 10% of them singletons. This receptor was obtained from a human donor who donated a stem cell graft to a child with acute myeloid leukemia. The starting material was PBMCs from the stem cell graft donor, obtained from the stem cell graft.

This chain's CDR3 is CASSLQGWGSPLHF. The CDR3, as DNA: TGTGCCAGCAGCTTACAGGGGTGGGGTTCACCCCTCCACTTT. This rearrangement joins TRBV7-2 to TRBJ1-6, with TRBD1 as a possible D gene (6 bases). V was trimmed by 2 bases and J by 9 bases, leaving 11 bases between them. Germline V lookup: CDR1 SGHTA, CDR2 FQGNSA. This CDR3 region has 14 residues.